The source of this T cell receptor beta chain is a study of blood T cell repertoires in COVID-19. Overall study: The United States, Italy and Spain were the sources of the acute and convalescent COVID-19 samples.

Participant ages covered about 18 to 95 years across 24 US areas. The CDR3 runs 15 residues. V lost 5 bases and J lost 0, with 13 bases in between. Germline CDR1 is PRHDT and CDR2 is FYEKMQ (reference sequence). Clones were sequenced by immunoSEQ multiplex PCR, and TCRdb holds only the in-frame ones, with some missing. The table records approximately 380,000 clones, 80% to 95% of them present only once. The TCR sequence derives from a woman aged 40 to 49 who had been exposed to COVID-19. The gene calls are TRBV13 and TRBJ1-1, with D perhaps TRBD1 (5 bases). The specimen sequenced was PBMCs or T cells enriched from blood (not recorded which). The CDR3 sequence is CASSPGLWLNTEAFF. The CDR3 DNA follows: TGTGCCAGCAGCCCAGGGCTTTGGTTGAACACTGAAGCTTTCTTT.